This TCR beta chain is drawn from a study of blood T cell repertoires in COVID-19 (dated by TCRdb to about 2020). Regarding the research as a whole: Samples covering the acute and convalescent phases of COVID-19 were provided by collaborators in the United States, Italy and Spain. Subjects who had been exposed to COVID-19, were actively infected with it, or had recovered from it provided the deeply sampled blood TCRbeta repertoires that made up the dataset. Where available, HLA class I and class II types were taken from metadata supplied by the sample provider and were not determined by assay-based typing. The prospective study material was composed of cDNA or gDNA derived from T cells, B-cell-depleted T cells, or PBMCs. The repertoires were released in a freely available public database intended as a resource for research on the immune response to SARS-CoV-2. Nearly every sample came with metadata listing a de-identified subject ID, COVID-19 status, age in years and sex. Samples came from the ongoing ImmuneRACE study (first 160 participants) plus 1,254 subjects from 6 global collaborators. Results the study describes overall, beyond this receptor: The amount of clinical and demographic metadata varied by source and participant and was provided uncurated.

The CDR3 numbers 15 residues from cysteine through phenylalanine. The entry retains the CDR3 DNA only, 45 bases that are in frame from base 1. At the junction V is shortened by 1 base and J by 5 bases, with 14 bases in between. CDR1 and CDR2 were assigned from the germline V gene as LGHNA and YSLEER. TCRbeta CDR3 regions were amplified from genomic DNA using the immunoSEQ Assay, a bias-controlled multiplex PCR. The original pipeline was this. The number of nucleated cells in each sample was estimated from the amplification of reference gene primers within the assay. To quantify the absolute abundance of each unique TCRbeta CDR3 rearrangement, sequence reads were collapsed and filtered. For each sample, productive Simpson clonality was calculated as the square root of Simpson's diversity index over productive rearrangements. What TCRdb holds here is the immuneACCESS table cut down to in-frame rearrangements. Part of the clones is not present; checked against another copy, under half of the missing clones reflect an unresolved V gene, and the others are unexplained. V and J calls and clone size come straight from that table; D and trimming were deduced from the DNA. This sample lists about 230,000 clones; approximately 80% were detected once. The top ten hold about 1.5% of the sample.

As to this clone: The clone's antigen remains unknown. No clone much larger than this one lies a single base away; base qualities are absent.

Another Seattle source contributed samples from volunteer blood donors who had recovered from COVID-19. Whole blood was collected in K2EDTA tubes by collaborating institutions according to the institutions' own protocols. For TCRbeta analysis, collaborator samples were shipped as frozen whole blood, as isolated PBMCs, or as DNA extracted from either sample type. The sequence links TRBV4-3 to TRBJ2-5, and possibly TRBD2, on 6 matching bases. The receptor was isolated from a middle-aged woman who had recovered from COVID-19. The sequencing sample was made of peripheral blood. CDR3 reads: CASSQGDSGWETQYF. The sequenced DNA: TGCGCCAGCAGCCAAGGCGACAGCGGGTGGGAGACCCAGTACTTC.